These 22 T cell receptor beta chains share one sample of origin, sequenced in a study of vaccination and CD4 T cells after COVID-19. Time point: late sampling 161 to 241 days after vaccination in three convalescent patients. Treatment indicated: roughly 11-day PBMC culture with coronavirus spike peptide pools or control peptides (ViraFEST assay). Their antigens remain unidentified. Cultured CD4+ T cell DNA underwent sequencing with the Oncomine TCR Beta short-read assay. A single record per CDR3 protein comes from TCRdb applying MiXCR to the PCR reads. The sample yields under 20,000 distinct CDR3 sequences, around 52% seen once. The sample in question was CD4+ T cells from blood, cultured in vitro, obtained about 7 months after SARS-CoV-2 vaccination. All receptors derive from a human donor who had recovered from COVID-19.

This clonotype showed up just a few times. V and J are TRBV7-2 and TRBJ2-2; 9 nucleotides agree with TRBD1. Germline assignment: CDR1 SGHTA and CDR2 FQGNSA. The CDR3 has 13 residues. V dropped 6 bases and J dropped 7; count of bases not matched to a gene: 3. Written as DNA, the CDR3 is TGTGCCAGCAGGAGGACAGGGGACGGGGAGCTGTTTTTT. Amino acid sequence: CASRRTGDGELFF. The full variable domain, completed using reference TRBV7-2 and TRBJ2-2, is GAGVSQSPSNKVTEKGKDVELRCDPISGHTALYWYRQSLGQGLEFLIYFQGNSAPDKSGLPSDRFSAERTGGSVSTLTIQRTQQEDSAVYLCASRRTGDGELFFGEGSRLTVL.

In its sample, this clonotype ranks as medium-sized. The chain couples TRBV2 to TRBJ1-5; 11 nucleotides align to TRBD1. CDR3 size: 15 residues. Germline V gene sequence: CDR1 SNHLY, CDR2 FYNNEI. The ends lost 6 bases at V and 4 bases at J; junction bases unmatched: 5. Here the CDR3 reads CASSPGTGGNQPQHF. CDR3 nucleotides: TGTGCCAGCAGCCCCGGGACAGGGGGTAATCAGCCCCAGCATTTT.

The chain joins TRBV27 to TRBJ2-7; D might be TRBD2 (6 bases). The germline gives CDR1 MNHEY, CDR2 SMNVEV (reference sequence). Deletions cut 5 bases from V and 6 bases from J, with 20 bases between. This CDR3 region has 15 residues. This chain's CDR3 is CASSPWSTRRFEQYF. Here the CDR3 DNA reads TGTGCCAGCAGTCCCTGGTCGACTAGACGGTTCGAGCAGTACTTC.

The chain links TRBV6-1 to TRBJ2-3; 12 bases align to TRBD2. The CDR3 is made up of 16 amino acids. V shed 5 bases, J shed 6 bases, and the junction held 9 bases outside the gene matches. Germline CDR1 is MNHNS and CDR2 is SASEGT. The DNA of the CDR3 is TGTGCCAGCAGTAAAAGACTAGCGGGAGCTGGGGATACGCAGTATTTT. It encodes CASSKRLAGAGDTQYF.

CDR3 loop: CASRMGPVSTYEQYF. The CDR3 coding sequence is TGTGCCAGCAGAATGGGACCAGTTTCGACCTACGAGCAGTACTTC. The V and J genes are TRBV6-1 and TRBJ2-7; the D gene could be TRBD1 or TRBD2 (5 bases each). This CDR3 has 15 amino acids. V was trimmed by 6 bases and J by 2 bases, leaving 17 bases between them. CDR1 is MNHNS and CDR2 is SASEGT in the germline V gene.

Only a few counts were recorded for this clonotype. This chain uses TRBV20-1 with TRBJ2-3, with 7 bases that match TRBD1. J lost 5 bases, V lost 4 bases, and 6 bases had no gene match. The V gene's germline CDR1 is DFQATT and CDR2 SNEGSKA (reference sequence). The CDR3 length is 13 residues. The CDR3 is CSAKTGSRDTQYF. The CDR3 DNA sequence: TGCAGTGCTAAGACAGGGTCGAGAGATACGCAGTATTTT.

This chain connects TRBV6-1 to TRBJ2-7; D not resolved. The CDR3 contains 15 residues. Trimming took 3 bases from V and 2 from J, leaving 14 bases between them. Looked up from germline, CDR1 is MNHNS and CDR2 is SASEGT. The CDR3 sequence is CASSEGLNSPYEQYF. CDR3 in DNA: TGTGCCAGCAGTGAGGGTCTTAACTCGCCCTACGAGCAGTACTTC.

The chain employs TRBV6-1 and TRBJ1-2, with D hard to call. CDR1 is MNHNS, CDR2 SASEGT, per germline. Trimming pared 6 bases from V and 3 bases from J, leaving 20 bases between. The CDR3 is made up of 16 amino acids. The CDR3 is CASSQLDGGFYYGYTF. The CDR3 DNA is TGTGCCAGCAGCCAATTGGACGGAGGATTTTACTATGGCTACACCTTC.

This chain uses TRBV28 with TRBJ2-3; D gene unclear. Germline CDR1 reads MDHEN; CDR2 reads SYDVKM. The CDR3 is 11 amino acids. V lost 9 bases to trimming and J lost 2 bases, with 6 bases between them. CDR3 amino acids: CAREATDTQYF. CDR3 sequence (DNA): TGTGCCAGAGAAGCCACAGATACGCAGTATTTT.

This clonotype was seen only once. This chain links TRBV30 with TRBJ1-5, with D possibly matching TRBD1 (5 bases). The V gene's germline CDR1 is GTSNPN and CDR2 SVGIG (reference sequence). V lost 0 bases, J lost 5 bases, and 8 bases lay in between. The CDR3 length is 13 residues. The CDR3 loop is CAWSVQEHQPQHF. The CDR3 DNA reads as TGTGCCTGGAGTGTACAGGAGCATCAGCCCCAGCATTTT.

CDR3 region: CASSEGGASGANVLTF. The CDR3 DNA follows: TGTGCCAGCAGCGAGGGCGGGGCATCTGGGGCCAACGTCCTGACTTTC. This chain links TRBV7-9 with TRBJ2-6, with D possibly being TRBD2 (6 bases). Trimming stripped 5 bases from V and 1 base from J, with 12 bases between. Germline CDR1 is SEHNR and CDR2 is FQNEAQ (reference sequence). The CDR3 sequence is 16 residues long. The whole variable domain, filled in from reference TRBV7-9 and TRBJ2-6, reads DTGVSQNPRHKITKRGQNVTFRCDPISEHNRLYWYRQTLGQGPEFLTYFQNEAQLEKSRLLSDRFSAERPKGSFSTLEIQRTEQGDSAMYLCASSEGGASGANVLTFGAGSRLTVL.

The J gene is TRBJ1-3, the V gene TRBV27; no clear D gene. The CDR3 is 13 amino acids. With 6 bases removed from V and 0 bases from J, the gap between germline ends came to 6 bases. The germline V gene encodes CDR1 MNHEY and CDR2 SMNVEV (reference sequence). The CDR3 region is CASRAHSGNTIYF. CDR3 nucleotides: TGTGCCAGCAGGGCCCACTCTGGAAACACCATATATTTT.

This clonotype has just one count. The V gene is TRBV6-5, the J gene TRBJ1-2; no firm D call. CDR1 MNHEY and CDR2 SVGAGI come from the germline V gene. V was clipped by 2 bases and J by 3 bases, with 16 bases between them. This CDR3 has 16 amino acids. The CDR3 loop is CASSYVGGGIDYGYTF. CDR3 nucleotides: TGTGCCAGCAGTTACGTCGGCGGTGGAATAGACTATGGCTACACCTTC.

This clonotype was detected only a few times. The chain combines TRBV4-1 with TRBJ2-3; no definite D call. Germline assignment: CDR1 MGHRA and CDR2 YSYEKL. Trimming cost V 0 bases and J 7 bases, with 8 bases left between them. The CDR3 has 13 residues. CDR3 amino acids: CASSQDRTHTQYF. The CDR3 coding sequence is TGCGCCAGCAGCCAAGATCGAACACATACGCAGTATTTT.

This chain connects TRBV10-3 to TRBJ2-5, with D possibly called TRBD1 or TRBD2 (6 bases each). The CDR3 totals 13 residues. V lost 10 bases to trimming and J lost 5 bases, with 17 bases between them. Germline V gene lookup returns CDR1 ENHRY and CDR2 SYGVKD. The CDR3 DNA follows: TGTGCCAGCGCCGGGGGCCCCCGGGAGACCCAGTACTTC. This gives the protein CASAGGPRETQYF.

The genes are TRBV6-4 and TRBJ1-1; TRBD1 matches at 8 bases. CDR1 and CDR2 from the germline V gene are MRHNA and SNTAGT. The CDR3 covers 13 residues. The junction had 4 bases not matched to a gene; V was cut back by 6 bases and J by 4 bases. The CDR3 DNA follows: TGTGCCAGCAGACGAACAGGGGGCACTGAAGCTTTCTTT. It codes for CASRRTGGTEAFF.

CDR3: CASSGGGSSYNSPLHF. CDR3 DNA: TGTGCCAGTAGTGGCGGCGGGAGCTCCTATAATTCACCCCTCCACTTT. This sequence joins TRBV19 and TRBJ1-6, with no clear D. Germline V CDR1 and CDR2: LNHDA, SQIVND (reference sequence). This CDR3 spans 16 amino acids. The V end was cut by 5 bases, the J end by 0 bases, with 11 bases between.

This clonotype was seen a few times. V gene TRBV20-1 combines with J gene TRBJ2-1; 10 positions match TRBD1. CDR1 and CDR2 (germline): DFQATT, SNEGSKA (reference sequence). Trimming at V came to 6 bases and at J to 4 bases, leaving 15 bases not matched to a gene. CDR3 length: 17 amino acids. Here the CDR3 DNA reads TGCAGTGCAACTAACCTCTCACCGGGACAGGGGTACAATGAGCAGTTCTTC. Translated, it gives CSATNLSPGQGYNEQFF.

There are a few counts of this clonotype. The chain employs TRBV19 and TRBJ1-1, with 9 bases fitting TRBD1. The CDR3 sequence is 13 residues long. J lost 7 bases, V lost 5 bases, and 5 bases had no gene match. Germline-derived CDR1 and CDR2 are LNHDA and SQIVND (reference sequence). This CDR3 reads CASSSRDRDEAFF. CDR3 DNA: TGTGCCAGTAGTTCCCGGGACAGGGATGAAGCTTTCTTT.

This clonotype was picked up a small number of times. The chain joins TRBV20-1 to TRBJ2-5, with D possibly TRBD1 on 5 matching bases. Looked up from germline, CDR1 is DFQATT and CDR2 is SNEGSKA (reference sequence). This CDR3 spans 13 amino acids. V lost 2 bases, J lost 0 bases, and 7 bases lay in between. CDR3 coding DNA: TGCAGTGCTAGAAGACAGCACCAAGAGACCCAGTACTTC. Translating gives CSARRQHQETQYF.

The chain carries TRBV7-8 and TRBJ2-3; 11 nucleotides align to TRBD2. The CDR3 extends over 18 amino acids. Trimming took 1 base from V and 2 from J; bases not matched to a gene: 8. Germline CDR1 reads SGHVS; CDR2 reads FQNEAQ. The CDR3 spells CASSLERLGLADTDTQYF. The CDR3 nucleotides are TGTGCCAGCAGCTTAGAAAGGCTGGGACTAGCGGACACAGATACGCAGTATTTT.

The chain recombines TRBV7-2 with TRBJ2-5, with 7 bases lining up with TRBD2. The CDR3 consists of 12 residues. The germline V gene encodes CDR1 SGHTA and CDR2 FQGNSA. With 3 bases clipped from V and 5 bases from J, the junction kept 0 bases outside the gene matches. CDR3 amino acids: CASSFGGETQYF. DNA for the CDR3: TGTGCCAGCAGCTTCGGGGGGGAGACCCAGTACTTC. Variable domain in full (rest from reference TRBV7-2 and TRBJ2-5): GAGVSQSPSNKVTEKGKDVELRCDPISGHTALYWYRQSLGQGLEFLIYFQGNSAPDKSGLPSDRFSAERTGGSVSTLTIQRTQQEDSAVYLCASSFGGETQYFGPGTRLLVL.